The T cell receptor beta chain under discussion was sequenced for a study of T cell repertoires in cytomegalovirus infection. With 3 bases removed from V and 4 bases from J, the gap between germline ends came to 10 bases. The CDR3 runs 14 residues. A single record per CDR3 protein comes from TCRdb applying MiXCR to the reads. The data show around 710,000 distinct CDR3 sequences, about 28% seen once. About this clonotype itself: Its cognate antigen is unknown.

This chain connects TRBV12-3 or TRBV12-4 to TRBJ2-1, with D perhaps matching TRBD1 (5 bases). The sequence derives from a human donor in good health (CMV status not recorded). Some clones in this sample may be carry-over from other donors' samples. Here the sequenced sample was cultured CD8+ T cells from PBMCs, taken from culture after CMV antigen stimulation. Here the CDR3 reads CASSLVRVYNEQFF. The CDR3 region has the DNA TGTGCCAGCAGTTTGGTCAGGGTTTACAATGAGCAGTTCTTC.